Below, 3 T cell receptor beta chains from the same sample are listed, as sequenced in a study of graft-versus-host responses after intestinal transplantation. The assay was immunoSEQ multiplex PCR, and TCRdb's table has in-frame clones only and misses some. Here the sample spans about 15,000 clones, around 87% being singletons. Here the sequenced sample was bone marrow, taken 120 to 130 days after intestinal transplantation. The origin of the receptors is a human patient who received an intestinal transplant, so some T cells may come from the graft donor.

This chain uses TRBV28 with TRBJ1-1; TRBD1 aligns across 7 bases. Germline V gives CDR1 MDHEN, CDR2 SYDVKM. V lost 4 bases and J lost 0; bases outside the gene matches: 2. The CDR3 is 14 amino acids. CDR3 in amino acids: CASSWTGLNTEAFF. The DNA of the CDR3 is TGTGCCAGCAGTTGGACAGGTTTGAACACTGAAGCTTTCTTT.

This chain joins TRBV6-4 and TRBJ2-1; no reliable D call. Between the trimmed V and J ends, which lost 0 bases and 0 bases, there was a span of 6 bases. Per the germline V gene, CDR1 is MRHNA and CDR2 is SNTAGT. The CDR3 spans 15 residues. The CDR3 sequence: CASSDSISSYNEQFF. The CDR3 region has the DNA TGTGCCAGCAGTGACTCGATCAGCTCCTACAATGAGCAGTTCTTC.

V and J are TRBV2 and TRBJ1-1, with D uncertain. Germline V gives CDR1 SNHLY, CDR2 FYNNEI. V was pared by 5 bases and J by 3 bases, with 37 bases between. The CDR3 loop spans 22 amino acids. Written as DNA, the CDR3 is TGTGCCAGCAGTAAGGTTGGGATCCCCGTGGCGGGAAAAGGGCTCGCGTACACTGAAGCTTTCTTT. This codes for CASSKVGIPVAGKGLAYTEAFF.